This TCR beta chain comes out of a study of CD8 T cells in Susac syndrome. Study-wide results and limits: In its TCR sequencing and HLA analysis, the study acknowledged that the number of individuals was relatively small.

Sequencing of TCR beta was performed on blood CD8+ and CD4+ T cells. Those who served as multiple sclerosis controls were treatment-naive patients with stable or active relapsing-remitting disease. TEMRA cells underwent FACS enrichment and CD8+ and CD4+ T cells underwent negative isolation. Random-hexamer reverse transcription was applied to roughly 0.5 to 1 ug RNA. Each CDR3 protein gets one entry after TCRdb re-called the immunoSEQ multiplex PCR reads with MiXCR. The table includes hundreds of thousands of distinct CDR3 sequences, 85% to 95% detected once. Trimming removed 7 bases at V and 6 bases at J, with 32 bases between. The CDR3 has 19 residues. In regard to this clonotype: Its target is not known.

The chain has TRBV23-1 and TRBJ2-3; D gene ambiguous. TRBV23-1 is given ORF status, its function remaining uncertain. This clonotype was sampled from a human donor with multiple sclerosis. Specimen: CD4+ T cells from PBMCs. For the CDR3, the DNA is TGCGCCAGCACGCCCCATGTTTTCAGTCCGGCGACTCTCCCCGATACGCAGTATTTT. It translates to CASTPHVFSPATLPDTQYF.